This TCR beta chain was observed in a study of human T cells and chemical hapten exposure. Study overall: DPC at 2% was the sensitizing agent, placed on approximately 2 cm by approximately 2 cm of upper inner arm skin. General observations from the study: Significantly greater numbers of large CDR3 similarity clusters came from expanded TCRs than from controls.

Original handling: TCRs per sample had a median of around 100,000 and ranged from 23,224 to 690,600. TCRdb analysed the RACE reads with MiXCR anew, one entry per CDR3 protein. The V and J calls reflect TCRdb's pipeline rather than the authors' work. The sample has 300,000 to 450,000 distinct CDR3 sequences, about 5.4% seen once. Remarks on this clonotype: Its target is not known.

The CDR3 extends over 12 amino acids. The V gene lost 0 bases and the J gene lost 5 bases, with 2 bases spanning the gap. Germline CDR1 is SEHNR and CDR2 is FQNEAQ (reference sequence). Time point given: pre-sensitization, week 0. Treatment defined: therapeutic diphenylcyclopropenone sensitization with weekly scalp DPC. Blood draws preceded each patch test application. This TCR came from a young woman with alopecia areata. Some clones in this sample may be carry-over from other donors' samples. This chain uses TRBV7-9 with TRBJ2-1, with D uncertain. The specimen was whole blood, collected in connection with sensitization to the hapten diphenylcyclopropenone (DPC). CDR3 region: CASSLAHNEQFF. The DNA for the CDR3 is TGTGCCAGCAGCTTAGCACACAATGAGCAGTTCTTC.